This T cell receptor (beta chain) is drawn from a study of glioma-infiltrating T cells (dated by TCRdb to about 2016). Broadly, across the study: Glioma tissue, non-neoplastic brain tissue and matched peripheral blood mononuclear cells were used as sources from which TCR alpha- and beta-chain repertoires were sequenced. Three low-grade glioma patients, roughly 8 primary glioblastoma patients, and three non-glioma patients who contributed non-neoplastic brain tissue made up the paired cohort. Each tissue-infiltrating repertoire was compared with the same patient's peripheral blood repertoire to measure divergence between tissue and blood T-cell populations. The paper's findings and limits, for the study overall: Tissue and blood shared very few CDR3 sequences, a result attributed to high CDR3 diversity and limited sampling. VJ-independent divergence between tissue and blood was found to be below expectation in non-neoplastic patients but above expectation in all gliomas, particularly low-grade gliomas. Small numbers underpinned the group comparisons: several glioblastoma patients, three low-grade glioma patients and three non-neoplastic patients.

TCR alpha and beta CDR3 regions were amplified with the iRepertoire nested amplicon-rescue multiplex PCR (arm-PCR) platform from RNA. For one-step reverse transcription and amplification, about 100-450 ng of tissue mRNA or PBMC total RNA was used as input. Following bead purification, Illumina adapters were added through a secondary multiplex PCR, and the libraries were then gel-purified between 200 and 400 bp. Libraries carried internal 6-nucleotide barcodes used for demultiplexing. The libraries were sequenced on an Illumina MiSeq using 2x220 or 2x250 nucleotide paired-end reads. As for how the authors treated the data: Paired reads were merged using FLASH 1.2.11 and were aligned to the GRCh37 human genome using BWA-MEM, after which TRA and TRB reads were extracted. An IMGT-derived reference of cassette sequences and CDR3 motifs, with pseudogenes included, was used for V and J assignment. Three-frame translation of reads was performed, and productive CDR3s were defined as those with a C...FGXG motif and no stop codons. A clonotype was defined as a unique combination of a V-J cassette pair and a CDR3 amino acid sequence. Filtering of reads was based on Hamming distance, with the threshold set by the sequence error rate of each sample in mapped regions. The raw public data were reprocessed by TCRdb itself: fastp quality trimming at Q25, MiXCR clonotype calling, in-frame beta chains only. Under each unique CDR3 protein, matching rows form one entry showing the most common genes and DNA. The authors' filters were not applied to this entry. Present in this sample are around 190,000 distinct CDR3 sequences, over 25% of which were seen just once. Together, the top ten hold just over 20% of the sample.

The germline V gene supplies CDR1 ENHRY and CDR2 SYGVKD. From the cysteine through the phenylalanine, the CDR3 covers 16 amino acids. Of the read, only the CDR3 DNA is kept; its 48 bases are in frame from base 1. Trimming accounts for 0 bases at V and 0 bases at J, while the number of junction bases matched to no gene is 3. This clonotype occurred many times. What antigen it recognizes has not been identified. Per-nucleotide qualities are absent, and no much larger clonotype sits a single base away. Sequencing was performed on glioma tissue, nonneoplastic brain tissue, or PBMCs (not recorded which). The sequence was obtained from a human donor with low-grade glioma or glioblastoma, undergoing nonglioma brain surgery, or in good health (not recorded which). The chain is made from TRBV10-3 and TRBJ2-3; 7 junctional bases match TRBD1. The CDR3 protein: CAISESETGSTDTQYF. The nucleotide sequence reads as follows: TGTGCCATCAGTGAGTCTGAGACAGGGAGCACAGATACGCAGTATTTT.